Described below is a single TCR beta chain sequence and its context. The CDR3 has 11 amino acids. Germline V gene sequence: CDR1 SNHLY, CDR2 FYNNEI. Trimming removed 5 bases at V and 4 bases at J, with 5 bases between. The data are from a study of shared clonotypes between healthy human individuals. Study at large: A donor's plate count was three for CD4 naive and three for CD4 memory; CD8 naive had two and CD8 memory one.

The investigators split CD4+ cells into a CD45RA+ naive subset and a CD45RA-negative memory subset. Clones were sequenced by immunoSEQ multiplex PCR, and TCRdb holds only the in-frame ones, with some missing. The table has more than 500,000 clones, approximately 95% seen once. The sequence derives from a woman aged 25 to 39 in good health. The sequenced sample consisted of naive CD4+ T cells sorted from blood. Subset given: CD45RA+ positively selected. V usage is TRBV2 and J usage is TRBJ1-2; D ambiguous. This chain's CDR3 is CASSQIYGYTF. CDR3 nucleotide sequence: TGTGCCAGCAGTCAGATCTATGGCTACACCTTC.